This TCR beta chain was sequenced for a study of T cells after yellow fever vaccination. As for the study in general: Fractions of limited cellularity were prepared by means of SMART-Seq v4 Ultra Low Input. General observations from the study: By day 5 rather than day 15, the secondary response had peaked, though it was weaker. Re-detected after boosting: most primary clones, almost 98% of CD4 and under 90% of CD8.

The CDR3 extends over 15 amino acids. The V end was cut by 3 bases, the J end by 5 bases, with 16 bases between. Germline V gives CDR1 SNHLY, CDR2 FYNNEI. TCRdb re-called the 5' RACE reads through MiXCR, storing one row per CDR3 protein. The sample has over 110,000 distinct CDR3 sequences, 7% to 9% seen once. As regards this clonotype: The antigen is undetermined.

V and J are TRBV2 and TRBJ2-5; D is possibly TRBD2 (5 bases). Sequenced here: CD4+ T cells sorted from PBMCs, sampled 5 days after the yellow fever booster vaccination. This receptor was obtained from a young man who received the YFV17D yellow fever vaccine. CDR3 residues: CASSDGWEKVETQYF. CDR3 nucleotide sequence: TGTGCCAGCAGTGATGGTTGGGAGAAGGTTGAGACCCAGTACTTC.